The 21 T cell receptor beta chains below were found in one sample sequenced in a study of T cell responses to AZD1222 COVID-19 vaccine. Assay: immunoSEQ multiplex PCR; the TCRdb copy retains only in-frame clones and omits some. The sample comprises 130,000 or so clones, around nine tenths of which are singletons, and approximately 7.9% rests with the top ten. Specimen: peripheral blood, collected on day 0 of AZD1222 vaccination. The receptors derive from an adult in good health.

The genes are TRBV6-5 and TRBJ2-7, with D unresolved. Trimming pared 1 base from V and 0 bases from J, leaving 7 bases between. CDR1 MNHEY and CDR2 SVGAGI come from the germline V gene. The CDR3 consists of 14 residues. CDR3 nucleotide sequence: TGTGCCAGCAGTTACTACTGGAACTCCTACGAGCAGTACTTC. Residues: CASSYYWNSYEQYF.

This rearrangement joins TRBV9 to TRBJ2-5; maybe TRBD2 (5 bases). Germline CDR1 is SGDLS and CDR2 is YYNGEE. CDR3 size: 14 residues. Trimming shortened V by 4 bases and J by 5 bases, and 15 bases separated the two germline ends. CDR3 region: CASSSTGSAETQYF. The CDR3 DNA follows: TGTGCCAGCAGCTCCACGGGGTCTGCGGAGACCCAGTACTTC.

This chain links TRBV10-3 with TRBJ2-5; 9 nucleotides agree with TRBD1. Germline V gene lookup returns CDR1 ENHRY and CDR2 SYGVKD. This CDR3 comprises 14 residues. V trimming: 4 bases; J trimming: 3 bases; junction bases outside the gene matches: 3. The CDR3 here is CAISVGQGEETQYF. CDR3 nucleotides: TGTGCCATCAGTGTGGGACAGGGCGAAGAGACCCAGTACTTC.

J is TRBJ2-3 and V is TRBV29-1, with D uncertain. The CDR3 sequence is 11 residues long. V dropped 7 bases and J dropped 3 bases, with 8 bases sitting between them. Germline lookup yields CDR1 SQVTM and CDR2 ANQGSEA. CDR3 protein: CSGTRTDTQYF. For the CDR3, the DNA is TGCAGCGGCACGAGAACAGATACGCAGTATTTT.

This clone is a singleton in its sample. The chain employs TRBV28 and TRBJ1-1; weak D call: TRBD1 (5 bases). From germline, CDR1 is MDHEN and CDR2 SYDVKM. V lost 5 bases and J 4 bases, leaving 23 bases between the germline ends. The CDR3 extends over 17 amino acids. The CDR3 region has the DNA TGTGCCAGCAGTCCTAACACCCCCATCGTTGGGGGCACTGAAGCTTTCTTT. This encodes CASSPNTPIVGGTEAFF.

The chain combines TRBV4-1 with TRBJ2-7; 9 nucleotides align to TRBD2. The CDR3 loop spans 16 amino acids. Germline V gene lookup returns CDR1 MGHRA and CDR2 YSYEKL. The junction had 6 bases not matched to a gene; V was cut back by 3 bases and J by 0 bases. The CDR3 protein is CASSHYGTSSSYEQYF. CDR3 DNA: TGCGCCAGCAGCCATTACGGGACTAGCAGCTCCTACGAGCAGTACTTC.

This clone has a single count. The chain joins TRBV6-1 to TRBJ2-5; 14 positions match TRBD2. V lost 2 bases to trimming and J lost 3 bases; unmatched junction nucleotides: 8. The V gene's germline CDR1 is MNHNS and CDR2 SASEGT. The CDR3 runs to 18 residues. The CDR3 loop is CASSERALGLAGEETQYF. The CDR3 DNA reads TGTGCCAGCAGTGAAAGGGCCCTGGGACTAGCGGGAGAAGAGACCCAGTACTTC.

There are a few counts of this clone. The chain carries TRBV19 and TRBJ2-1; maybe TRBD2 (6 bases). In germline, CDR1 is LNHDA, CDR2 SQIVND (reference sequence). V gave up 7 bases and J gave up 4 bases, with 17 bases separating them. This CDR3 contains 15 residues. CDR3 residues: CASNYIGAGYNEQFF. CDR3 bases: TGTGCCAGTAACTACATAGGGGCGGGGTACAATGAGCAGTTCTTC.

V is TRBV7-3 and J is TRBJ2-5, with D hard to call. The CDR3 sequence is 13 residues long. Germline loops: CDR1 SGHTA, CDR2 FQGTGA. Trimming removed 0 bases from V and 5 bases from J, with 7 bases in between. The DNA for the CDR3 is TGTGCCAGCAGCTTAACTAATGCGGAGACCCAGTACTTC. As protein: CASSLTNAETQYF.

Written as DNA, the CDR3 is TGTGCCAGCAGTTTATCCGTCAACCAGGGTCAGCCCCAGCATTTT. It codes for CASSLSVNQGQPQHF. The chain carries TRBV28 and TRBJ1-5; perhaps TRBD1 as D (5 bases). Trimming removed 1 base from V and 6 bases from J, with 13 bases in between. CDR3 length: 15 amino acids. CDR1 MDHEN and CDR2 SYDVKM come from the germline V gene.

This sequence joins TRBV7-8 and TRBJ1-5; 8 nucleotides align to TRBD1. With V trimmed by 3 bases and J by 3 bases, 4 bases remained unmatched. CDR1 and CDR2 from the germline V gene are SGHVS and FQNEAQ. CDR3 length equals 15 residues. CDR3 DNA: TGTGCCAGCAGCTTTGGGACAGGTAACAATCAGCCCCAGCATTTT. Translated, it gives CASSFGTGNNQPQHF.

The rearrangement uses TRBV6-5 and TRBJ1-3; D is ambiguous. This CDR3 spans 15 amino acids. Trimming removed 6 bases at V and 3 bases at J, with 15 bases between. Per germline, CDR1 MNHEY and CDR2 SVGAGI. The CDR3 sequence is CASRPGPEGGNTIYF. The CDR3 DNA reads TGTGCCAGCAGGCCGGGTCCCGAGGGTGGAAACACCATATATTTT.

The chain is built from TRBV6-6 and TRBJ1-2; the match to TRBD1 covers 11 bases. The V and J ends lost 6 bases and 7 bases, in that order; junction bases with no gene match: 10. This CDR3 spans 15 amino acids. Germline V CDR1 and CDR2: MNHNY, SVGAGI (reference sequence). CDR3 nucleotide sequence: TGTGCCAGCAGCGACAGGGTAGGACAGGGGGCTGGCTACACCTTC. Its translation is CASSDRVGQGAGYTF.

The V and J genes are TRBV12-3 or TRBV12-4 and TRBJ2-5, with D possibly matching TRBD2 (6 bases). The CDR3 runs to 13 residues. V shed 2 bases and J shed 5 bases, with 9 bases lying between them. CDR3 DNA: TGTGCCAGCAGTTTATGGGGAGGCGAGACCCAGTACTTC. This gives the protein CASSLWGGETQYF.

The chain has TRBV6-5 and TRBJ1-1, with 8 bases identical to TRBD1. Trimming took 5 bases from V and 3 from J; bases not matched to a gene: 2. The CDR3 contains 13 residues. Germline values: CDR1 MNHEY, CDR2 SVGAGI. The CDR3 nucleotides read TGTGCCAGCAGTCAGGGGGCATACACTGAAGCTTTCTTT. Protein sequence: CASSQGAYTEAFF.

This chain connects TRBV28 to TRBJ2-3; 7 nucleotides agree with TRBD2. Trimming removed 8 bases from V and 2 bases from J; junction bases left unmatched: 4. Germline V gene lookup returns CDR1 MDHEN and CDR2 SYDVKM. The CDR3 runs 13 residues. CDR3 region: CASGEGITDTQYF. The DNA for the CDR3 is TGTGCCAGCGGGGAGGGAATCACAGATACGCAGTATTTT.

This sequence joins TRBV19 and TRBJ2-7; D unresolved. The CDR3 runs 9 residues. Germline-derived CDR1 and CDR2 are LNHDA and SQIVND (reference sequence). V was cut by 7 bases and J by 4 bases, with 2 bases left in between. CDR3 sequence: CASIYEQYF. The CDR3 DNA sequence: TGTGCCAGTATTTACGAGCAGTACTTC.

The genes are TRBV19 and TRBJ1-2, with D maybe TRBD1 (5 bases). Germline V gene data show CDR1 as LNHDA and CDR2 as SQIVND (reference sequence). The CDR3 has 13 residues. The V end lost 3 bases, the J end lost 7 bases, and 12 bases lay between the germline ends. CDR3 protein: CASSMTERSGYTF. The CDR3 DNA sequence: TGTGCCAGTAGTATGACAGAGAGGTCTGGCTACACCTTC. The entire variable domain, with the rest obtained from reference TRBV19 and TRBJ1-2, is as follows: DGGITQSPKYLFRKEGQNVTLSCEQNLNHDAMYWYRQDPGQGLRLIYYSQIVNDFQKGDIAEGYSVSREKKESFPLTVTSAQKNPTAFYLCASSMTERSGYTFGSGTRLTVV.

The chain employs TRBV6-5 and TRBJ2-5, with TRBD2 matching over 9 bases. Germline lookup yields CDR1 MNHEY and CDR2 SVGAGI. The CDR3 covers 16 residues. Germline trimming cut 2 bases from V and 5 bases from J; bases unmatched to any gene: 9. DNA for the CDR3: TGTGCCAGCAGTTACACCCTCGCGGGAGGGCAGGAGACCCAGTACTTC. Residues: CASSYTLAGGQETQYF.

This sequence joins TRBV11-2 and TRBJ2-3, with a weak D call TRBD1 (5 bases). The CDR3 consists of 15 residues. V lost 0 bases, J lost 5 bases, and 12 bases lay in between. From germline, CDR1 is SGHAT and CDR2 FQNNGV. This CDR3 is CASSLDRIRGDTQYF. The CDR3 DNA sequence: TGTGCCAGCAGCTTAGATCGTATTAGGGGAGATACGCAGTATTTT.

The chain joins TRBV9 to TRBJ2-3; 9 nucleotides agree with TRBD2. V was clipped by 0 bases and J by 4 bases; unmatched bases: 15. The CDR3 loop spans 19 amino acids. Germline CDR1 is SGDLS and CDR2 is YYNGEE. The CDR3 bases are TGTGCCAGCAGCGTAGCTGCAGGGTCGACTAGCGGAGGAGCAGATACGCAGTATTTT. Translation gives CASSVAAGSTSGGADTQYF. Drawing the rest from reference TRBV9 and TRBJ2-3, the complete variable domain is DSGVTQTPKHLITATGQRVTLRCSPRSGDLSVYWYQQSLDQGLQFLIQYYNGEERAKGNILERFSAQQFPDLHSELNLSSLELGDSALYFCASSVAAGSTSGGADTQYFGPGTRLTVL.